This TCR beta chain originates from a study of blood T cell repertoires in COVID-19. About the study: COVID-19 samples, acute and convalescent, were from the United States, Italy and Spain.

The germline V and J ends were trimmed by 0 bases and 1 base, with 10 bases remaining between them. The CDR3 contains 16 residues. Germline values: CDR1 SGDLS, CDR2 YYNGEE. Individuals aged 18 to 89 years were recruited from 24 US areas. Original analysis: Quantification of nucleated cells was approximated via reference gene primer amplification. Generated by immunoSEQ multiplex PCR, the TCRdb table keeps only in-frame clones and is missing some. For V, J and clone size, that table is used; D and trimming come from the DNA. The sample holds under 200,000 clones; roughly 84% are singletons and the top ten take nearly 8%.

V and J are TRBV9 and TRBJ2-2, with D possibly being TRBD2 (5 bases). Material for sequencing was PBMCs or T cells enriched from blood (not recorded which). This TCR came from a woman in her fifties or sixties who had recovered from COVID-19. The CDR3: CASSVVSGLNTGELFF. The DNA for the CDR3 is TGTGCCAGCAGCGTAGTAAGCGGCCTGAACACCGGGGAGCTGTTTTTT.